This T cell receptor beta chain was profiled in a study of T cells after yellow fever vaccination. Overall study results and limits: The booster response re-showed most primary clones: over 95% CD4, 88% CD8.

Germline lookup yields CDR1 SGHTA and CDR2 FQGTGA. The CDR3 runs 13 residues. V was shortened by 3 bases and J by 9 bases, with 9 bases between the two germline ends. TCRdb used MiXCR to reprocess the 5' RACE reads, holding one entry per CDR3 protein. Among over 250,000 distinct CDR3 sequences listed, about 5.2% were seen once. This clonotype was found many times. Its antigen is not known. This sequence was found in a man aged 18 to 30 who received the YFV17D yellow fever vaccine. V is TRBV7-3 and J is TRBJ1-6, with no clear D. The sample here was CD4+ T cells sorted from PBMCs, taken on the day of the yellow fever booster vaccination. CDR3 DNA: TGTGCCAGCAGCTTCCAAGAGGGTTCACCCCTCCACTTT. The encoded protein is CASSFQEGSPLHF.